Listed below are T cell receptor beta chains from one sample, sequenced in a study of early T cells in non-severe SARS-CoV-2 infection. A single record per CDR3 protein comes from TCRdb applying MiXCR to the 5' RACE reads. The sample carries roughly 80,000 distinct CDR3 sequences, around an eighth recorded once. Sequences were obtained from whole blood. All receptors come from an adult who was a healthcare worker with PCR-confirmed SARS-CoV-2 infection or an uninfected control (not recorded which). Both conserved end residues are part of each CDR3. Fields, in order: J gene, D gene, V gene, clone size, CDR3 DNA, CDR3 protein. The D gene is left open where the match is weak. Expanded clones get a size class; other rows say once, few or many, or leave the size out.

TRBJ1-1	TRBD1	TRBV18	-	TGTGCCAGCTCACCACAGGACAGGTACACTGAAGCTTTCTTT	CASSPQDRYTEAFF
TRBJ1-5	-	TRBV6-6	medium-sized	TGTGCCAGCAGTTACGACGGTAACCAGCCCCAGCATTTT	CASSYDGNQPQHF
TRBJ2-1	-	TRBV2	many	TGTGCCAGCAGTGCCAACAATGAGCAGTTCTTC	CASSANNEQFF
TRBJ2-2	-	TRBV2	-	TGTGCCACCGAGCAGACAGGCAACACCGGGGAGCTGTTTTTT	CATEQTGNTGELFF
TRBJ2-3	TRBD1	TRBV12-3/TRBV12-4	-	TGTGCCAGCAGTTTGGACAGGGTCACAGATACGCAGTATTTT	CASSLDRVTDTQYF
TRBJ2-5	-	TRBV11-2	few	TGTGCCAGCAGCTTGCAGGGTTTACGGGAGACCCAGTACTTC	CASSLQGLRETQYF
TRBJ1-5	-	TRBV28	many	TGTGCCAGCAGGCAGACAGCGGCGAGACTTCGCAATCAGCCCCAGCATTTT	CASRQTAARLRNQPQHF
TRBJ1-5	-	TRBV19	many	TGTGCCAGTAGTATGACAGAGGATCAGCCCCAGCATTTT	CASSMTEDQPQHF
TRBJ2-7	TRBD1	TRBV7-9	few	TGTGCCAGCGCATCCCGGGACAGCTACGAGCAGTACTTC	CASASRDSYEQYF
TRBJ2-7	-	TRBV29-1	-	TGCAGCGTTGTTTGGACATCCTACGAGCAGTACTTC	CSVVWTSYEQYF
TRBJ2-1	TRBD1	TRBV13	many	TGTGCCAGCAGCCCCCGGGACAGAGCCTACAATGAGCAGTTCTTC	CASSPRDRAYNEQFF
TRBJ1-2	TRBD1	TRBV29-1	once	TGCAGCGTTGAGGGACAGGGGGCTAACGGCTACACCTTC	CSVEGQGANGYTF
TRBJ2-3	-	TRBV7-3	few	TGTGCCAGCAGCCCGCAGGGGGGGGGCACAGATACGCAGTATTTT	CASSPQGGGTDTQYF